This is a list of T cell receptor beta chains from one sample in a study of T-cell memory formation after mild COVID-19. Using its own MiXCR run on the 5' RACE reads, TCRdb lists one record per CDR3 protein. The sample lists fewer than 650,000 distinct CDR3 sequences; around 15% were seen once. The specimen was PBMCs or a T cell subset sorted from them (not recorded which). These receptors were collected from an adult woman who had mild COVID-19 (a few samples of this study predate the infection). Cell type and time point are not known. CDR3s include the opening cysteine and the closing phenylalanine or tryptophan. D genes are given only for firm matches. Clone size appears in some rows only: once, few, many, or a class for an expanded clone.

j_call	v_call	d_call	cdr3_length	clone_size	cdr3_nt	cdr3_aa
TRBJ2-1	TRBV5-1	NA	15	NA	TGCGCCAGCAGCTTGTTGGACAGCTCCTACAATGAGCAGTTCTTC	CASSLLDSSYNEQFF
TRBJ1-5	TRBV4-2	TRBD1	16	few	TGTGCCAGCAGCCCCCTGGCGACAGGGGTCGATCAGCCCCAGCATTTT	CASSPLATGVDQPQHF
TRBJ2-1	TRBV10-2	NA	11	few	TGCGCCAGCAGTGAGGGGTATGAGCAGTTCTTC	CASSEGYEQFF
TRBJ2-7	TRBV5-6	NA	13	few	TGTGCCAGCAGCATAGGACAGTCCTACGAGCAGTACTTC	CASSIGQSYEQYF
TRBJ1-5	TRBV30	TRBD1	14	NA	TGTGCCTGGGGGCACACGGGACAGTTTCAGCCCCAGCATTTT	CAWGHTGQFQPQHF
TRBJ1-1	TRBV25-1	NA	13	few	TGTGCCACCCTAGATGGGACGAACACTGAAGCTTTCTTT	CATLDGTNTEAFF
TRBJ1-1	TRBV4-2	NA	16	NA	TGTGCCAGCAGCCAAGATCCCAGCAGGGTGAACACTGAAGCTTTCTTT	CASSQDPSRVNTEAFF
TRBJ2-1	TRBV24-1	NA	11	NA	TGTGCCACCGGGGGAGACAATGAGCAGTTCTTC	CATGGDNEQFF
TRBJ2-2	TRBV6-4	NA	14	NA	TGTGCCAGCAGCCCAACGCCGGGCACCGGGGAGCTGTTTTTT	CASSPTPGTGELFF
TRBJ2-1	TRBV23-1	NA	17	NA	TGCGCCAGCAGTCAAGGTTACAGGGCTCCCTCCTACAATGAGCAGTTCTTC	CASSQGYRAPSYNEQFF
TRBJ2-5	TRBV7-2	NA	16	few	TGTGCCAGCAGCTTAGGACCCCATGCAACCCAAGAGACCCAGTACTTC	CASSLGPHATQETQYF
TRBJ1-2	TRBV7-2	NA	14	NA	TGTGCCAGCAGCTCCTCGAATCCGGGTCGCTATTACACCTTC	CASSSSNPGRYYTF
TRBJ2-5	TRBV5-5	NA	18	NA	TGTGCCAGCAGCTTGGGGTTATCGTCGGGGGAGTACCAAGAGACCCAGTACTTC	CASSLGLSSGEYQETQYF
TRBJ1-6	TRBV20-1	TRBD1	15	few	TGCAGTGCTAGCGATACAGGGGCTCCTAATTCACCCCTCCACTTT	CSASDTGAPNSPLHF
TRBJ2-7	TRBV4-2	TRBD2	15	NA	TGTGCCAGCAGATCTAGCGGGGAGAGCTCCTACGAGCAGTACTTC	CASRSSGESSYEQYF
TRBJ1-3	TRBV6-6	TRBD1	18	NA	TGTGCCAGCAGTTACTCGAAAAAAACAGGGGAAGGTGGAAACACCATATATTTT	CASSYSKKTGEGGNTIYF
TRBJ2-3	TRBV28	NA	14	few	TGTGCCAGCAGCCCGGGACTCCTCACAGATACGCAGTATTTT	CASSPGLLTDTQYF
TRBJ2-7	TRBV12-3/TRBV12-4	NA	13	NA	TGTGCCAGCAGTTTCGCGGGGATCGACGAGCAGTACTTC	CASSFAGIDEQYF
TRBJ2-4	TRBV7-9	TRBD2	19	NA	TGTGCCAGCAGCTCCGAAACTGGGGGGGTTCCTTTAGCCAAAAACATTCAGTACTTC	CASSSETGGVPLAKNIQYF
TRBJ1-2	TRBV14	TRBD1	16	NA	TGTGCCAGCAGCCAAGCACTCTCCGGGACAGGGATTGGCTACACCTTC	CASSQALSGTGIGYTF
TRBJ1-2	TRBV29-1	NA	12	few	TGCAGCGTTGGCCAGCGTAACTATGGCTACACCTTC	CSVGQRNYGYTF
TRBJ2-5	TRBV18	TRBD1	14	NA	TGTGCCAGCTCACGACAGGGGAGCCAAGAGACCCAGTACTTC	CASSRQGSQETQYF
TRBJ2-1	TRBV30	TRBD2	13	few	TGTGCCTGGGGGACTAGCGGGGGCAATGAGCAGTTCTTC	CAWGTSGGNEQFF
TRBJ2-1	TRBV6-6	NA	17	NA	TGTGCCAGCAGCTACCCCGCCGGAGTAGCTGTGTACAATGAGCAGTTCTTC	CASSYPAGVAVYNEQFF
TRBJ2-7	TRBV6-5	TRBD2	16	many	TGTGCCAGCAGTTTCCGCCACGGGACTAGCATGTTAGGGCAGTACTTC	CASSFRHGTSMLGQYF
TRBJ2-2	TRBV25-1	NA	16	few	TGTGCCAGCAGTGTGGGAGGGGGCGTTTCCACCGGGGAGCTGTTTTTT	CASSVGGGVSTGELFF
TRBJ2-7	TRBV5-4	NA	13	NA	TGTGCCAGCAGCTTGGTCCTAGACGGAGAGCAGTACTTC	CASSLVLDGEQYF
TRBJ2-2	TRBV4-1	NA	17	NA	TGCGCCAGCAGCCAAGAGCAAGGAGACGCGAACACCGGGGAGCTGTTTTTT	CASSQEQGDANTGELFF
TRBJ2-7	TRBV6-2/TRBV6-3	TRBD1	15	once	TGTGCCAGCAGTTACTCGACAGGGAGTCCCTACGAGCAGTACTTC	CASSYSTGSPYEQYF
TRBJ1-2	TRBV5-1	TRBD1	15	many	TGCGCCAGCAGCTTCGACAGGGGAGAGATCTATGGCTACACCTTC	CASSFDRGEIYGYTF
TRBJ2-1	TRBV30	TRBD2	14	few	TGTGCCTGGAGTGGGGACTGGCGGGGGGGCGAGCAGTTCTTC	CAWSGDWRGGEQFF
TRBJ2-5	TRBV7-9	TRBD1	16	few	TGTGCCAGCAGCTCGGGGACAGGTCCGGACCAAGAGACCCAGTACTTC	CASSSGTGPDQETQYF
TRBJ2-7	TRBV7-7	NA	15	few	TGTGCCAGCAGCTTGGTGCAGGGGTCGAACTACGAGCAGTACTTC	CASSLVQGSNYEQYF
TRBJ2-3	TRBV20-1	NA	15	few	TGCAGTGCTAGACACGGGGGTCGTGGCACAGATACGCAGTATTTT	CSARHGGRGTDTQYF
TRBJ1-4	TRBV19	NA	12	NA	TGTGCCAGTCGTCCCGGGTATGAAAAACTGTTTTTT	CASRPGYEKLFF
TRBJ1-5	TRBV6-6	NA	15	NA	TGTGCCAGCAGTTACCGGAAGGGAAGCAATCAGCCCCAGCATTTT	CASSYRKGSNQPQHF
TRBJ2-7	TRBV29-1	NA	15	NA	TGCAGCGTTGAAGGAGTTCAGGGGGGTTTCTACGAGCAGTACTTC	CSVEGVQGGFYEQYF
TRBJ2-1	TRBV20-1	TRBD2	14	many	TGCAGTGCTAGAGGCCTAGCGGGTATTAATGAGCAGTTCTTC	CSARGLAGINEQFF
TRBJ2-5	TRBV4-3	TRBD2	15	many	TGCGCCAGCAGCCAAGGGACTAGCGGGAGTGAGACCCAGTACTTC	CASSQGTSGSETQYF
TRBJ1-2	TRBV5-1	NA	13	few	TGCGCCAGCAGCTTGGTTCTACTAGATGGCTACACCTTC	CASSLVLLDGYTF
TRBJ1-2	TRBV4-2	NA	20	NA	TGTGCCAGCAGCCAAGGGCCCCTTTGGACGGGTATCCCCGCTAACTATGGCTACACCTTC	CASSQGPLWTGIPANYGYTF
TRBJ1-1	TRBV5-1	NA	14	NA	TGCGCCAGCAGCGTTGGGGCAGGGAAGGCTGAAGCTTTCTTT	CASSVGAGKAEAFF
TRBJ2-7	TRBV2	TRBD2	17	NA	TGTGCCAGCAGTGAGTGGCTAGCGGGAGGTTATACTGACGAGCAGTACTTC	CASSEWLAGGYTDEQYF
TRBJ1-1	TRBV20-1	NA	13	NA	TGCAGTGCTAGAGATCCGGTTAGGACTGAAGCTTTCTTT	CSARDPVRTEAFF
TRBJ2-2	TRBV5-1	NA	17	few	TGCGCCAGCAGCTTGGGTCGGCCAGGGTCCGTGGCCGGGGAGCTGTTTTTT	CASSLGRPGSVAGELFF
TRBJ2-7	TRBV4-1	NA	16	NA	TGCGCCAGCAGCCAAGATAGTAGGACAGAGACCTACGAGCAGTACTTC	CASSQDSRTETYEQYF
TRBJ2-3	TRBV4-1	TRBD2	15	few	TGCGCCAGCAGCTACTCCGGGGGGGCCCCAGATACGCAGTATTTT	CASSYSGGAPDTQYF
TRBJ2-1	TRBV5-1	TRBD1	16	many	TGCGCCAGCAGCATAACGACAGGGACAACCTACAATGAGCAGTTCTTC	CASSITTGTTYNEQFF
TRBJ2-1	TRBV6-1	NA	15	NA	TGTGCCAGCCCGGCAGGTGGTTCGACTTACAATGAGCAGTTCTTC	CASPAGGSTYNEQFF
TRBJ2-5	TRBV5-1	NA	18	NA	TGCGCCAGCAGCTTGAACTCGGAGGGATACGGAAACCAAGAGACCCAGTACTTC	CASSLNSEGYGNQETQYF
TRBJ2-5	TRBV14	NA	12	NA	TGTGCCAGTGGACAGAACCAAGAGACCCAGTACTTC	CASGQNQETQYF
TRBJ2-1	TRBV7-9	NA	14	few	TGTGCCAGCAGCCGAAGCGGACGAATCCTTGAGCAGTTCTTC	CASSRSGRILEQFF